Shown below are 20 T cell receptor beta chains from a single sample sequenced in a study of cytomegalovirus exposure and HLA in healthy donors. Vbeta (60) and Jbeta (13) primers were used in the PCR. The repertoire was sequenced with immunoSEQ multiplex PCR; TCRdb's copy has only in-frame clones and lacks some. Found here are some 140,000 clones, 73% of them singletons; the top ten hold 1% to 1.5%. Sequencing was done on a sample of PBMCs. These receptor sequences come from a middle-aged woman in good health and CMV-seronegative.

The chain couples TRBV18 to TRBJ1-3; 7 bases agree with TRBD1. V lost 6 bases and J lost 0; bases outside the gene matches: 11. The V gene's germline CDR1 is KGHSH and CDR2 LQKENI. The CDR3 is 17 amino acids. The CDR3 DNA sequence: TGTGCCAGCTCGGCATCCTTCCAGGGGGACTCTGGAAACACCATATATTTT. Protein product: CASSASFQGDSGNTIYF.

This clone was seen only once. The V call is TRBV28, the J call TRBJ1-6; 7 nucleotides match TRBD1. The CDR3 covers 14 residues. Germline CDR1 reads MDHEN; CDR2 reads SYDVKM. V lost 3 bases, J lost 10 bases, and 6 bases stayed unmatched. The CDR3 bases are TGTGCCAGCAGTTTCTCGGACAGGAGGTCACCCCTCCACTTT. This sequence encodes CASSFSDRRSPLHF.

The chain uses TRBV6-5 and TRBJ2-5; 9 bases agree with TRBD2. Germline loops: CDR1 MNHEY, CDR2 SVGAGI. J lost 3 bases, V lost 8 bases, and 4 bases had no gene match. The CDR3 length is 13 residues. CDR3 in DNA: TGTGCCAGCGTATCTAGCGGGGAAGAGACCCAGTACTTC. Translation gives CASVSSGEETQYF.

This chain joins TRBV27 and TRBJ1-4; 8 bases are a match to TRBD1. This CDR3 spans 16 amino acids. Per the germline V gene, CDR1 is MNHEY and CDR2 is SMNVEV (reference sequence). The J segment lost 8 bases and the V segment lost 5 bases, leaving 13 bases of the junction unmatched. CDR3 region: CASSPTTGQGGEKLFF. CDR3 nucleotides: TGTGCCAGCAGTCCCACAACCGGACAGGGAGGCGAAAAACTGTTTTTT.

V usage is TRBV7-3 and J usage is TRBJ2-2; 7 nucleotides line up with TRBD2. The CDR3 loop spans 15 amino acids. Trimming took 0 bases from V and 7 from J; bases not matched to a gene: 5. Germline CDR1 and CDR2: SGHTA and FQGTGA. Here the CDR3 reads CASSLTGGKGGELFF. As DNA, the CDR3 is TGTGCCAGCAGCTTAACGGGGGGGAAAGGCGGGGAGCTGTTTTTT.

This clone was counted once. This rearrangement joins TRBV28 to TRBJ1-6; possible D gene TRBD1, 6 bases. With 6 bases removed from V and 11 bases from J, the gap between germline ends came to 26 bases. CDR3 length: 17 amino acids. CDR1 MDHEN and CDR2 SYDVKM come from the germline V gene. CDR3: CASRALGGLGEGAPLHF. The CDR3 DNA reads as TGTGCCAGCAGGGCCCTCGGGGGGCTGGGTGAGGGGGCACCCCTCCACTTT.

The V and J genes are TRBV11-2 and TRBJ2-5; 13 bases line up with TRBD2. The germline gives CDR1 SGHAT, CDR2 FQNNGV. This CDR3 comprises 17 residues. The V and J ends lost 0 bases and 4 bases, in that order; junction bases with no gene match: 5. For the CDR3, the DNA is TGTGCCAGCAGCTTAGATGGACTAGCGGGGGCTCGAGAGACCCAGTACTTC. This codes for CASSLDGLAGARETQYF. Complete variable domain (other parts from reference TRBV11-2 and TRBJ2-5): EAGVAQSPRYKIIEKRQSVAFWCNPISGHATLYWYQQILGQGPKLLIQFQNNGVVDDSQLPKDRFSAERLKGVDSTLKIQPAKLEDSAVYLCASSLDGLAGARETQYFGPGTRLLVL.

CDR3 residues: CASSQIFTGQETQYF. The CDR3 DNA sequence: TGCGCCAGCAGCCAAATATTTACAGGCCAAGAGACCCAGTACTTC. The chain couples TRBV4-1 to TRBJ2-5, with D perhaps TRBD1 (5 bases). This CDR3 comprises 15 residues. V was shortened by 2 bases and J by 1 base, with 11 bases between the two germline ends. Germline CDR1 reads MGHRA; CDR2 reads YSYEKL.

The CDR3 loop is CASSPWTATNTEAFF. CDR3 sequence (DNA): TGCGCCAGCAGCCCATGGACAGCGACGAACACTGAAGCTTTCTTT. This chain links TRBV5-1 with TRBJ1-1; a weak D match, TRBD1 (6 bases). Between the trimmed V and J ends, which lost 4 bases and 1 base, there was a span of 14 bases. The germline V gene has CDR1 SGHRS and CDR2 YFSETQ. CDR3 length equals 15 residues.

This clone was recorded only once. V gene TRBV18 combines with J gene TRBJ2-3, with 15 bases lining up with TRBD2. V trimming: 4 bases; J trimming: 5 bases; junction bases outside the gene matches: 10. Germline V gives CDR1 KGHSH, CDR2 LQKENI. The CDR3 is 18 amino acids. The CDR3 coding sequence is TGTGCCAGCTCACTGGGACTAGCGGGGGGCCCGATGATAGATACGCAGTATTTT. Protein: CASSLGLAGGPMIDTQYF.

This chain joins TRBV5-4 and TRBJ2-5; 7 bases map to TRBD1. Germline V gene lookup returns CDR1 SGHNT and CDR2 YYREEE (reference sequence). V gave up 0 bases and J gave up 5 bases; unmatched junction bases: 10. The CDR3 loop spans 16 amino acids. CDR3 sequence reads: CASSLANKGAGETQYF. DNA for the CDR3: TGTGCCAGCAGCTTGGCCAATAAGGGGGCCGGTGAGACCCAGTACTTC.

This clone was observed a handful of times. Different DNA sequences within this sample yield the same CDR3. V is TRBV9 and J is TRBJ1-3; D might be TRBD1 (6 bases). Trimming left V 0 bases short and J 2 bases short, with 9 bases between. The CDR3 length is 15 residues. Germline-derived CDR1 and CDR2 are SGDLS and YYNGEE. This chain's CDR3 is CASSVDAGAGNTIYF. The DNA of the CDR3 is TGTGCCAGCAGCGTAGACGCAGGGGCTGGAAACACCATATATTTT.

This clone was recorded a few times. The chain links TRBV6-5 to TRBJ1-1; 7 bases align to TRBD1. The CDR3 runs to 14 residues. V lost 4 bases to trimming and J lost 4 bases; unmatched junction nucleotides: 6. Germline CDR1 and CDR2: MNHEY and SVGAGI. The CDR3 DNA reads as TGTGCCAGCAGTTCCGACAGGGTGGCCACTGAAGCTTTCTTT. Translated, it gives CASSSDRVATEAFF.

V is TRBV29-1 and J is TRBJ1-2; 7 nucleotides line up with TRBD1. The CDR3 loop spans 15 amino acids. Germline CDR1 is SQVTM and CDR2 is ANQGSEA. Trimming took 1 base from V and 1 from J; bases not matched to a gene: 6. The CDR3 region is CSVEVSTGINYGYTF. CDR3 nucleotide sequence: TGCAGCGTTGAAGTCTCGACAGGGATTAACTATGGCTACACCTTC.

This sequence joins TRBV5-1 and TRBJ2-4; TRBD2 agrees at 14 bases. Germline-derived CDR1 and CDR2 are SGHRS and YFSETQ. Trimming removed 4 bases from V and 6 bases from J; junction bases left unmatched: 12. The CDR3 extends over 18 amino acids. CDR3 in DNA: TGCGCCAGCAGCCAAACGACTAGCGGGGGGGCCGGCGGAAACATTCAGTACTTC. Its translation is CASSQTTSGGAGGNIQYF.

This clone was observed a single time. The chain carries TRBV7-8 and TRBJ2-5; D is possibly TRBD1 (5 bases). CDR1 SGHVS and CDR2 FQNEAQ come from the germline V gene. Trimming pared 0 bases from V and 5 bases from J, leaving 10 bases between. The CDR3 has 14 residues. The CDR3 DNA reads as TGTGCCAGCAGCTTAGCGCCAGGGCCGGAGACCCAGTACTTC. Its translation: CASSLAPGPETQYF.

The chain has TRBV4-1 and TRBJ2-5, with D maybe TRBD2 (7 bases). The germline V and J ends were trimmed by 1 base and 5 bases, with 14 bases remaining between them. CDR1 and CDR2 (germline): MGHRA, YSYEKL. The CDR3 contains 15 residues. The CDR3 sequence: CASSQASGGWETQYF. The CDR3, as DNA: TGCGCCAGCAGCCAAGCGTCGGGGGGCTGGGAGACCCAGTACTTC.

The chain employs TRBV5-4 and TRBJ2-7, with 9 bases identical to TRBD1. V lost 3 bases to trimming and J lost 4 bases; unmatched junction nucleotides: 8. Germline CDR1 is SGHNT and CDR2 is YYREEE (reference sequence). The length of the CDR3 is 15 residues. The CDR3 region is CASSSRDRDQYEQYF. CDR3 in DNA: TGTGCCAGCAGCTCCCGGGACAGGGACCAATACGAGCAGTACTTC.

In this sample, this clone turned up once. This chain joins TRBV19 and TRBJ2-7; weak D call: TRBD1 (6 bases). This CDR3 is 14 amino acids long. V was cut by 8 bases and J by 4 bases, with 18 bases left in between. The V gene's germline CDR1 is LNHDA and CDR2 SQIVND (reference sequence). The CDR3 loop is CASAELGASYEQYF. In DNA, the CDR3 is TGTGCCAGTGCCGAGTTGGGGGCAAGTTACGAGCAGTACTTC.

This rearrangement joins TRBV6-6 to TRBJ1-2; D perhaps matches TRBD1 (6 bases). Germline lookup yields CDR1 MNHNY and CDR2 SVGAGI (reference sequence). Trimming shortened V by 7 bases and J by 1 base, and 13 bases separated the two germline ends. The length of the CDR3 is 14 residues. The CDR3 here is CASTQGLNNYGYTF. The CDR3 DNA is TGTGCCAGCACTCAGGGGTTAAATAACTATGGCTACACCTTC.